These 4 T cell receptor beta chains were all obtained from the same sample, sequenced in a study of molecular identifiers for immune sequencing clone quantification. Each CDR3 protein gets one entry after TCRdb re-called the PCR reads with MiXCR. The sample lists over 300,000 distinct CDR3 sequences, roughly a quarter occurring once. Material: naive CD8+ T cells from blood, with Jurkat cell RNA spiked in. Noted subset: FACS-sorted CD8+CD4-CCR7+CD45RA+ naive T cells. These receptors all come from a human donor in good health. Some libraries in this study had Jurkat cell RNA spiked in.

This rearrangement joins TRBV14 to TRBJ2-1, with 13 bases matching TRBD2. J was trimmed by 7 bases and V by 4 bases; bases with no gene match: 4. This CDR3 spans 15 amino acids. Germline V CDR1 and CDR2: SGHDN, FVKESK. CDR3 residues: CASSPPGLAGNEQFF. As DNA, the CDR3 is TGTGCCAGCAGCCCGCCGGGACTAGCGGGGAATGAGCAGTTCTTC.

At least ten counts were recorded for this clonotype. The V and J genes are TRBV7-9 and TRBJ2-5, with D unclear. Germline loops: CDR1 SEHNR, CDR2 FQNEAQ (reference sequence). There are 15 residues in the CDR3. Trimming left V 2 bases short and J 1 base short, with 11 bases between. CDR3 sequence: CASSLPRGLQETQYF. Here the CDR3 DNA reads TGTGCCAGCAGCTTACCCCGTGGCCTCCAAGAGACCCAGTACTTC.

The V call is TRBV13, the J call TRBJ2-5, with D possibly TRBD2 on 5 matching bases. There are 14 residues in the CDR3. V was cut by 4 bases and J by 4 bases, with 13 bases left in between. In germline, CDR1 is PRHDT, CDR2 FYEKMQ (reference sequence). CDR3 nucleotide sequence: TGTGCCAGCAGCTCTGACCGGGGAAGAGAGACCCAGTACTTC. It specifies CASSSDRGRETQYF.

This clonotype was seen only a few times. This sequence joins TRBV5-4 and TRBJ1-2; unclear D gene. Germline V gene data show CDR1 as SGHNT and CDR2 as YYREEE (reference sequence). Trimming stripped 0 bases from V and 9 bases from J, with 12 bases between. The CDR3 extends over 13 amino acids. The CDR3 loop reads CASSLGRPQCYTF. CDR3 nucleotide sequence: TGTGCCAGCAGCTTGGGAAGGCCACAGTGCTACACCTTC.